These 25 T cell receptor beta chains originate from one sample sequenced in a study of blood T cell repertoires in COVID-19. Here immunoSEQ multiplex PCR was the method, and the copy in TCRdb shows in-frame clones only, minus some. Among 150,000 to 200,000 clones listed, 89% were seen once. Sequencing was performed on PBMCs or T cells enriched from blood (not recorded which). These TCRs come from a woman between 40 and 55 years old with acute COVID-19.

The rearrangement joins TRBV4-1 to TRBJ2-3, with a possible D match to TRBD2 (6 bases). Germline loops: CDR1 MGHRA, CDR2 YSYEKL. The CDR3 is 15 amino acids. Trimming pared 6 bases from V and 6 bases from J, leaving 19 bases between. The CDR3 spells CASSQPGEGRDTQYF. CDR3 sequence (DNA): TGCGCCAGCAGTCAACCGGGAGAGGGGAGGGATACGCAGTATTTT.

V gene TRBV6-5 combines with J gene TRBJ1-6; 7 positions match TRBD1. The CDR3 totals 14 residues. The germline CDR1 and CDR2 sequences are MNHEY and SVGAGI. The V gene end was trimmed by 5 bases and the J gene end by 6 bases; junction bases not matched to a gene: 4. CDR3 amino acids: CASSRDSSNSPLHF. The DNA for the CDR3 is TGTGCCAGCAGTCGGGACAGTAGTAATTCACCCCTCCACTTT.

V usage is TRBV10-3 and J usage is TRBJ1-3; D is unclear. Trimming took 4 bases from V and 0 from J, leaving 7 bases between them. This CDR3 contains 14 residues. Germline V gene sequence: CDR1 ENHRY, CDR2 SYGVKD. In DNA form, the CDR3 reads TGTGCCATCAGTGTTAGCAGCTCTGGAAACACCATATATTTT. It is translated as CAISVSSSGNTIYF.

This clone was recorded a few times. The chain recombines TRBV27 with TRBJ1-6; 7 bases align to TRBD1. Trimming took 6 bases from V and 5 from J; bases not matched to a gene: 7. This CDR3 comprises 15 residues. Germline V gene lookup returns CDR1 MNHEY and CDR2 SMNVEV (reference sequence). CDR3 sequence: CASSPMTGNNSPLHF. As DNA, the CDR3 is TGTGCCAGCAGCCCAATGACAGGGAATAATTCACCCCTCCACTTT.

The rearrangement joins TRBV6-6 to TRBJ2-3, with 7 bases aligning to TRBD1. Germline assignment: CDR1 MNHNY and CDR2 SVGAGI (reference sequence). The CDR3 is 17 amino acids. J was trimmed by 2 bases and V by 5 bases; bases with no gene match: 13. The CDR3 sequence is CASSRQRGQESTDTQYF. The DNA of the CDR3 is TGTGCCAGCAGTCGACAAAGGGGGCAGGAGTCCACAGATACGCAGTATTTT.

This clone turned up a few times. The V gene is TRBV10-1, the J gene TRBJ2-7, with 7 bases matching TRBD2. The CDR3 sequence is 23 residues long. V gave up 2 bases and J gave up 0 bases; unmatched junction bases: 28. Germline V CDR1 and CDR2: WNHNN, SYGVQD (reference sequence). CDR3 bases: TGCGCCAGCAGTGAGCCCCCCGATATCCCCTTTTCGGGAGGCGACGGAAGCTCCTACGAGCAGTACTTC. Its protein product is CASSEPPDIPFSGGDGSSYEQYF.

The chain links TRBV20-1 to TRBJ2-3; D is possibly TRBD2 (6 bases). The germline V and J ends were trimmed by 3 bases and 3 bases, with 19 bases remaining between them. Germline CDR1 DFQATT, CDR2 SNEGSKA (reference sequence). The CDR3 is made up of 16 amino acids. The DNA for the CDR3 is TGCAGTGCTAGTTCAGTATCCGGGAGACCAACAGATACGCAGTATTTT. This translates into CSASSVSGRPTDTQYF.

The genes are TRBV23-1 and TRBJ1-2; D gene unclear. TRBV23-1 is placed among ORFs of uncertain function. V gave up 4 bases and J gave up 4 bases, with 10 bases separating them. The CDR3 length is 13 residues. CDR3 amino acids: CASSRRAIYGYTF. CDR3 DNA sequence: TGCGCCAGCAGTCGGAGGGCCATCTATGGCTACACCTTC.

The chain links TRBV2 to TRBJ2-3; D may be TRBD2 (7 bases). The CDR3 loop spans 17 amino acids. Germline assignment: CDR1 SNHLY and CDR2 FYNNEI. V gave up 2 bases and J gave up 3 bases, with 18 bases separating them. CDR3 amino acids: CASSETGGGRLTDTQYF. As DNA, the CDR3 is TGTGCCAGCAGTGAAACTGGGGGGGGGCGCTTAACAGATACGCAGTATTTT.

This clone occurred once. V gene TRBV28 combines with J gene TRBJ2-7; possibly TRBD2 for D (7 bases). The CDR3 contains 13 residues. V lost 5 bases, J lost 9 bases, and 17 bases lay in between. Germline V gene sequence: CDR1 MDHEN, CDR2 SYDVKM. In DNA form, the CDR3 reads TGTGCCAGCAGTCCCCCGGGGAGGGGGACGCAGTACTTC. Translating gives CASSPPGRGTQYF.

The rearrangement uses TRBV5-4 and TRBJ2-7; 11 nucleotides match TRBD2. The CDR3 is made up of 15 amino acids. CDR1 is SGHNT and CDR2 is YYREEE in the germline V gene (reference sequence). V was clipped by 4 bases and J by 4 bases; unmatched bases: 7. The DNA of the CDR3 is TGTGCCAGCAGCCCAGGGACTAGCGGTATATACGAGCAGTACTTC. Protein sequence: CASSPGTSGIYEQYF.

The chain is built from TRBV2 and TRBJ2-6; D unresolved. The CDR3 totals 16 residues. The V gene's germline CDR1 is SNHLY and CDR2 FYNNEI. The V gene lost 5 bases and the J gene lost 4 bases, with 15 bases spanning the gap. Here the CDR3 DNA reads TGTGCCAGCAGTCCCCGAGAGCCACCGGGGGCCAACGTCCTGACTTTC. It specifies CASSPREPPGANVLTF.

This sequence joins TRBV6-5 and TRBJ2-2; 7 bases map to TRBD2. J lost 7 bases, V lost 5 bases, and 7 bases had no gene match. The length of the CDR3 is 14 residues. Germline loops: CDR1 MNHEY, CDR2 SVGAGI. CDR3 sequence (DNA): TGTGCCAGCAGTCGGACTAGTTTTGGCGGGGAGCTGTTTTTT. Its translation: CASSRTSFGGELFF.

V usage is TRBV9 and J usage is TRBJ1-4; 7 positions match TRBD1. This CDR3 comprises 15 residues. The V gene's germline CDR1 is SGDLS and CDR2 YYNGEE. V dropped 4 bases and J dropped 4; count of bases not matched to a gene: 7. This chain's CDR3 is CASSPGTAYNEKLFF. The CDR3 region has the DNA TGTGCCAGCAGCCCCGGGACAGCTTATAATGAAAAACTGTTTTTT. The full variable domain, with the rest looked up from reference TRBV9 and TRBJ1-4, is DSGVTQTPKHLITATGQRVTLRCSPRSGDLSVYWYQQSLDQGLQFLIQYYNGEERAKGNILERFSAQQFPDLHSELNLSSLELGDSALYFCASSPGTAYNEKLFFGSGTQLSVL.

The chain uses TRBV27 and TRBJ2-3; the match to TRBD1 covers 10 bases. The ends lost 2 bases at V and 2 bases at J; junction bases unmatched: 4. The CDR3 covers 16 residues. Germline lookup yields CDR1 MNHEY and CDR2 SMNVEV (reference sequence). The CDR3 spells CASSLTGQGNTDTQYF. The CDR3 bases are TGTGCCAGCAGTTTAACGGGACAGGGGAACACAGATACGCAGTATTTT.

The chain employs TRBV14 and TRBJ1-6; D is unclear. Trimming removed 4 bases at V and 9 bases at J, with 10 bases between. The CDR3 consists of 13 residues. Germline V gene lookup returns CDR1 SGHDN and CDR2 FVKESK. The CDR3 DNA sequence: TGTGCCAGCAGCCCAACCCACGGTTCACCCCTCCACTTT. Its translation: CASSPTHGSPLHF.

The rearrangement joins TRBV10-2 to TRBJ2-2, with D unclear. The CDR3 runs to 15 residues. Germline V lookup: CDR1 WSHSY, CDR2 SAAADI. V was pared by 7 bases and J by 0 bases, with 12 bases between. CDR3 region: CASKAGTSNTGELFF. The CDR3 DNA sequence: TGCGCCAGCAAAGCAGGAACTTCGAACACCGGGGAGCTGTTTTTT.

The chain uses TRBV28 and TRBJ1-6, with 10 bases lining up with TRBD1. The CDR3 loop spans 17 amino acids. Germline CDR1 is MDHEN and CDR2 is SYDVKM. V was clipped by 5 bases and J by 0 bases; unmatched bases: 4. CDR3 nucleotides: TGTGCCAGCAGTCCACGGACAGGGGGCTCCTATAATTCACCCCTCCACTTT. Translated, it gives CASSPRTGGSYNSPLHF.

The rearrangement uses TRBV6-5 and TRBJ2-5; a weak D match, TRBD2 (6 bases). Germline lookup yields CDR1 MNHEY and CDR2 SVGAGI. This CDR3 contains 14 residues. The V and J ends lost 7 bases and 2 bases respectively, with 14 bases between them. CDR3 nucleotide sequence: TGTGCCAGCACCATGGGACTCCTACAAGAGACCCAGTACTTC. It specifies CASTMGLLQETQYF.

CDR3 in DNA: TGCGCCAGCAGCTTGGCGGTCAACTACGAGCAGTACTTC. Translation: CASSLAVNYEQYF. The rearrangement links TRBV5-1 to TRBJ2-7, with D uncertain. The CDR3 length is 13 residues. Germline V CDR1 and CDR2: SGHRS, YFSETQ. V lost 0 bases, J lost 3 bases, and 7 bases lay in between.

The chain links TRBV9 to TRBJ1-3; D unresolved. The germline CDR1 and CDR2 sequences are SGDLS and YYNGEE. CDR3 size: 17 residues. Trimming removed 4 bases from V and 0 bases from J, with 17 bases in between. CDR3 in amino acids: CASSSSPQQVSGNTIYF. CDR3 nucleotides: TGTGCCAGCAGCTCATCCCCCCAGCAGGTCTCTGGAAACACCATATATTTT.

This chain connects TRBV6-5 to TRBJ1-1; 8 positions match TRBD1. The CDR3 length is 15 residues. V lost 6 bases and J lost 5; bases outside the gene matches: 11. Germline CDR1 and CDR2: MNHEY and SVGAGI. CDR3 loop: CASSLGGHRGTEAFF. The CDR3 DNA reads TGTGCCAGCAGCCTGGGTGGACACAGGGGGACTGAAGCTTTCTTT.

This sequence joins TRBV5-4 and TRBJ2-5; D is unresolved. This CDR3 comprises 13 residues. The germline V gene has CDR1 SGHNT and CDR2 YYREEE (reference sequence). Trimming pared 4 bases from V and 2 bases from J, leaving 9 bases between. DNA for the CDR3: TGTGCCAGCAGCCGCGACGGGCAAGAGACCCAGTACTTC. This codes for CASSRDGQETQYF.

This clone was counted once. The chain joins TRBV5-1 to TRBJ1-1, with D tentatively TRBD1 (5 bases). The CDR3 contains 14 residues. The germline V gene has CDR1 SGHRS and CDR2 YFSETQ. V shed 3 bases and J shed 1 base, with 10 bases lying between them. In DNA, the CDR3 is TGCGCCAGCAGCTGGGGCGGAACGAACACTGAAGCTTTCTTT. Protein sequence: CASSWGGTNTEAFF.

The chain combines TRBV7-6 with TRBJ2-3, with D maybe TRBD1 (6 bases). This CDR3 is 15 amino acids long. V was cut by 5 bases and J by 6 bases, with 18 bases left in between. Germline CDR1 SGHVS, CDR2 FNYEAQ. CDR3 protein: CASSTGQRSGDTQYF. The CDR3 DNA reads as TGTGCCAGCAGCACAGGACAGAGGTCAGGGGATACGCAGTATTTT.